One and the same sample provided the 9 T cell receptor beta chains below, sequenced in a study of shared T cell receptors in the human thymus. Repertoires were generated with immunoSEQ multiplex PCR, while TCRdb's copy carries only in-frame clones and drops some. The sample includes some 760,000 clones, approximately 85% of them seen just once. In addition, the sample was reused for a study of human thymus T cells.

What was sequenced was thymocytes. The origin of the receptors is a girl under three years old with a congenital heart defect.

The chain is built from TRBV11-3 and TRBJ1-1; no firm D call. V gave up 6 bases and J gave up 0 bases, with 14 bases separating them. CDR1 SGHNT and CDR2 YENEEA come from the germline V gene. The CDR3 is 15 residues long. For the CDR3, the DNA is TGTGCCAGCAGATATGCCTCGGTCATGAACACTGAAGCTTTCTTT. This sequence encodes CASRYASVMNTEAFF.

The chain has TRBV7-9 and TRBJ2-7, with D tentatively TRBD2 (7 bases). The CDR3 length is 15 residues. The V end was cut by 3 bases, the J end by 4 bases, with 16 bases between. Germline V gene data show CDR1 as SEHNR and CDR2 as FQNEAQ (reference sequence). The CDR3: CASSFGGAQQYEQYF. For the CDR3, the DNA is TGTGCCAGCAGCTTTGGGGGGGCACAGCAGTACGAGCAGTACTTC.

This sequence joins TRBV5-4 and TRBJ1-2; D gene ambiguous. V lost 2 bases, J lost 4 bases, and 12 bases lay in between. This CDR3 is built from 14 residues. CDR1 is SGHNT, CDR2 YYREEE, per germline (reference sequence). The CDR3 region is CASSFYAGIYGYTF. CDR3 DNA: TGTGCCAGCAGCTTTTATGCAGGTATCTATGGCTACACCTTC.

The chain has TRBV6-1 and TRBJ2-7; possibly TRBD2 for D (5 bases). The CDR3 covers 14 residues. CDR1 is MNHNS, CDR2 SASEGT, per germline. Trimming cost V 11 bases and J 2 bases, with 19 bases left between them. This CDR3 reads CAAKRTALTYEQYF. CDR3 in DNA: TGTGCCGCCAAAAGGACTGCCCTGACCTACGAGCAGTACTTC.

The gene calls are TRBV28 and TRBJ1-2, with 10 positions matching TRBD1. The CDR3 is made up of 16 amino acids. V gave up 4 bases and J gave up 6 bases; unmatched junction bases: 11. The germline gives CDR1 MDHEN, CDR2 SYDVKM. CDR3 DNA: TGTGCCAGCAGTTGCCCCGGGACAGGGGACGTGGATGGCTACACCTTC. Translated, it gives CASSCPGTGDVDGYTF.

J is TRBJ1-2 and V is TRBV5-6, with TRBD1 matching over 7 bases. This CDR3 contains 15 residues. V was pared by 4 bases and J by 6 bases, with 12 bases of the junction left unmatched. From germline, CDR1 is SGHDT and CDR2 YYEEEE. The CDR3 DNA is TGTGCCAGCAGCACCATACTAGGAGGGGGCAATGGCTACACCTTC. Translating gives CASSTILGGGNGYTF.

As DNA, the CDR3 is TGTGCCAGCAGTCTTGGGCAGAAGTATGGCTACACCTTC. The encoded protein is CASSLGQKYGYTF. The chain carries TRBV6-5 and TRBJ1-2; no reliable D call. Looked up from germline, CDR1 is MNHEY and CDR2 is SVGAGI. The CDR3 consists of 13 residues. The V and J ends lost 5 bases and 5 bases respectively, with 12 bases between them.

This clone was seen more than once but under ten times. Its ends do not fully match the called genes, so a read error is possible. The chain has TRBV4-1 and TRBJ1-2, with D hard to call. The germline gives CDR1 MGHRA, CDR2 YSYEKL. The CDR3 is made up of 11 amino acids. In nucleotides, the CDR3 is TGCGCCAGCAGCCATGAGATGAGGGTCTTCTTC. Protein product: CASSHEMRVFF.

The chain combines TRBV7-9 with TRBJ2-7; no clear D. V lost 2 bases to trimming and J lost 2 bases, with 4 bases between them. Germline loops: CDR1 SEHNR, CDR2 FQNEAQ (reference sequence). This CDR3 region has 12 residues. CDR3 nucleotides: TGTGCCAGCAGCTTACGGGCCTACGAGCAGTACTTC. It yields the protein CASSLRAYEQYF.